This T cell receptor beta chain appears in the sequencing data of a study of regulatory T cells in long-lasting Graves disease. Time point reported: newly diagnosed GD, antithyroid drugs for less than 3 months. PBMCs provided the RNA from which the TCR library was made. The CDR3 extends over 12 amino acids. CDR1 and CDR2 (germline): DFQATT, SNEGSKA (reference sequence). V lost 1 base and J lost 7; bases outside the gene matches: 3. The TCR beta library used iRepertoire HTBI primers with Arm-PCR amplification of CDR3. TCRdb reanalysed the multiplex PCR reads using MiXCR and keeps one entry per CDR3 protein. The data contain 440,000 or so distinct CDR3 sequences, under 15% of them singletons. In its sample, this clonotype was seen many times. What it binds is not known. Study-level points and caveats: Only a small sample size was used, which may have cut accuracy.

This sample also belongs to another study, concerning T cells in Graves' hyperthyroidism and ophthalmopathy. From that study: Most thyroid clonotypes with frequency above 0.001 were detected in blood.

V gene TRBV20-1 combines with J gene TRBJ1-1, with 7 bases matching TRBD1. The TCR comes from a woman in her twenties or thirties with Graves disease. The input for sequencing was peripheral blood mononuclear cells (PBMCs), taken at new diagnosis, from a patient treated with antithyroid drugs. In DNA, the CDR3 is TGCAGTGCTAGAGGACAGGGAGGTGAAGCTTTCTTT. Amino acid sequence: CSARGQGGEAFF.